Presented here are 12 T cell receptor beta chains from one specimen sequenced in a study of blood T cell repertoires in COVID-19. TCRdb's copy holds only in-frame clones and misses some; the assay was immunoSEQ multiplex PCR. Among about 49,000 clones listed, around 82% were seen once. The sample was peripheral blood. The receptors derive from a woman aged 55-70 years with acute or convalescent COVID-19.

V usage is TRBV29-1 and J usage is TRBJ1-5; tentatively, D is TRBD1 (5 bases). The germline V gene encodes CDR1 SQVTM and CDR2 ANQGSEA. The CDR3 loop spans 15 amino acids. The CDR3 spells CSLMVQGWINQPQHF. CDR3 nucleotide sequence: TGCAGTTTGATGGTCCAGGGATGGATAAATCAGCCCCAGCATTTT.

V gene TRBV19 combines with J gene TRBJ1-5, with 8 bases fitting TRBD1. V lost 2 bases and J lost 5; bases outside the gene matches: 17. The CDR3 consists of 19 residues. Germline V gives CDR1 LNHDA, CDR2 SQIVND (reference sequence). CDR3 loop: CASSIRVALQGANHQPQHF. CDR3 sequence (DNA): TGTGCCAGTAGTATACGGGTGGCCCTGCAGGGGGCAAATCATCAGCCCCAGCATTTT.

The chain has TRBV6-6 and TRBJ2-1; TRBD1 matches 11 bases. CDR3 length equals 16 residues. V shed 7 bases and J 8 bases; nucleotides not matched to a gene: 13. Per germline, CDR1 MNHNY and CDR2 SVGAGI (reference sequence). The CDR3 nucleotides read TGTGCCAGCATCTCGGCCGGGACAGGGGGTGGGGATGAGCAGTTCTTC. Encoded protein: CASISAGTGGGDEQFF.

The V and J genes are TRBV3-1 (or the pseudogene TRBV3-2) and TRBJ2-1; 11 positions agree with TRBD2. The germline gives CDR1 LGHDT, CDR2 YNNKEL (reference sequence). The CDR3 is 16 amino acids. The V segment lost 0 bases and the J segment 6 bases; nucleotides outside the gene matches: 4. The CDR3, as DNA: TGTGCCAGCAGCCAAGATTCTAGCGGGGGGCGCAATGAGCAGTTCTTC. It is translated as CASSQDSSGGRNEQFF.

This chain connects TRBV3-1 (or the pseudogene TRBV3-2) to TRBJ1-1; 8 bases line up with TRBD1. This CDR3 has 15 amino acids. Germline assignment: CDR1 LGHDT and CDR2 YNNKEL (reference sequence). The V gene end was trimmed by 3 bases and the J gene end by 1 base; junction bases not matched to a gene: 4. CDR3: CASSQIGQGNTEAFF. CDR3 in DNA: TGTGCCAGCAGCCAGATAGGACAGGGGAACACTGAAGCTTTCTTT.

The rearrangement links TRBV28 to TRBJ1-2; weak D call: TRBD1 (6 bases). Germline CDR1 and CDR2: MDHEN and SYDVKM. Between the trimmed V and J ends, which lost 6 bases and 6 bases, there was a span of 14 bases. This CDR3 has 13 amino acids. CDR3 nucleotide sequence: TGTGCCAGCAGACTAGAGAAGGGGGATGGCTACACCTTC. Translated, it gives CASRLEKGDGYTF.

This chain links TRBV2 with TRBJ2-7, with TRBD2 as a possible D gene (6 bases). Looked up from germline, CDR1 is SNHLY and CDR2 is FYNNEI. The V and J ends lost 6 bases and 1 base respectively, with 13 bases between them. This CDR3 has 14 residues. For the CDR3, the DNA is TGTGCCAGCAGCCTCTTAGCGGATTCCTACGAGCAGTACTTC. The encoded protein is CASSLLADSYEQYF.

V gene TRBV15 combines with J gene TRBJ2-5, with 10 bases aligning to TRBD1. The CDR3 length is 17 residues. Germline values: CDR1 LNHNV, CDR2 YYDKDF (reference sequence). With V trimmed by 0 bases and J by 5 bases, 9 bases remained unmatched. CDR3 DNA sequence: TGTGCCACCAGCAGAGATAAGTGGGACAGGGGATGGGAGACCCAGTACTTC. It encodes CATSRDKWDRGWETQYF. The full variable domain, with the rest looked up from reference TRBV15 and TRBJ2-5, is DAMVIQNPRYQVTQFGKPVTLSCSQTLNHNVMYWYQQKSSQAPKLLFHYYDKDFNNEADTPDNFQSRRPNTSFCFLDIRSPGLGDTAMYLCATSRDKWDRGWETQYFGPGTRLLVL.

The chain employs TRBV2 and TRBJ2-1; 8 nucleotides agree with TRBD2. The CDR3 covers 14 residues. From germline, CDR1 is SNHLY and CDR2 FYNNEI. The trim removed 6 bases at V and 6 bases at J, leaving 7 bases unmatched. CDR3 nucleotide sequence: TGTGCCAGCAGGGAGGAGAGCGGGAGCAATGAGCAGTTCTTC. It is translated as CASREESGSNEQFF.

V gene TRBV6-5 combines with J gene TRBJ2-7; D is ambiguous. The CDR3 contains 15 residues. Trimming took 2 bases from V and 0 from J, leaving 11 bases between them. The germline gives CDR1 MNHEY, CDR2 SVGAGI. The CDR3 DNA reads TGTGCCAGCAGTTACGCTAAAGTCGGCTCCTACGAGCAGTACTTC. It encodes CASSYAKVGSYEQYF.

The V and J genes are TRBV5-1 and TRBJ2-3; 7 nucleotides match TRBD1. Germline V gives CDR1 SGHRS, CDR2 YFSETQ. The trim removed 1 base at V and 4 bases at J, leaving 3 bases unmatched. The CDR3 is 14 residues long. The CDR3 protein is CASSLRQGADTQYF. In nucleotides, the CDR3 is TGCGCCAGCAGCTTGAGGCAGGGGGCAGATACGCAGTATTTT.

This clone was picked up one time. The chain combines TRBV2 with TRBJ1-6; 11 nucleotides match TRBD1. This CDR3 spans 18 amino acids. V lost 10 bases, J lost 7 bases, and 18 bases stayed unmatched. The V gene's germline CDR1 is SNHLY and CDR2 FYNNEI. The CDR3 coding sequence is TGTGCCATCACGCCCGGGACAGGGGGTGGTTCTAGGAATTCACCCCTCCACTTT. This gives the protein CAITPGTGGGSRNSPLHF. Full variable domain (missing parts from reference TRBV2 and TRBJ1-6): EPEVTQTPSHQVTQMGQEVILRCVPISNHLYFYWYRQILGQKVEFLVSFYNNEISEKSEIFDDQFSVERPDGSNFTLKIRSTKLEDSAMYFCAITPGTGGGSRNSPLHFGNGTRLTVT.